Shown below are 14 T cell receptor beta chains from a single sample sequenced in a study of regulatory T cells in long-lasting Graves disease (dated by TCRdb to the early 2020s). Libraries came from multiplex PCR. TCRdb names Illumina HiSeq 4000 as the instrument used. TCR beta libraries were built with iRepertoire HTBI primers and Arm-PCR amplification of CDR3 regions. The raw public data were reprocessed by TCRdb itself: fastp quality trimming at Q25, MiXCR clonotype calling, in-frame beta chains only. Every distinct CDR3 protein forms one entry, paired with its most common genes and DNA. Here the sample has 450,000 or so distinct CDR3 sequences; less than 25% occur a single time. 13% of the sample lies in the top ten. The sample's time point, from its label and the paper: persistent/refractory GD, antithyroid drugs over 5 years with positive TRAb. RNA was extracted from PBMCs in TRIzol for both TCR sequencing and RNA sequencing.

The sequencing here drew on peripheral blood mononuclear cells (PBMCs), taken when the disease was refractory, from a patient treated with antithyroid drugs. Every receptor here comes from a female donor with Graves disease.

With respect to this clonotype: A read error may explain this, as a much larger clone is one base away. This chain joins TRBV6-2 or TRBV6-3 and TRBJ2-7; tentative D call: TRBD2 (6 bases). Germline V lookup: CDR1 MNHEY, CDR2 SVGEGT. This CDR3 is 14 amino acids long. CDR3 amino acids: CAGSDGEDHYEQYF. CDR3 nucleotide sequence: TGTGCCGGCAGCGACGGGGAGGACCACTACGAGCAGTACTTC.

This clonotype was seen ten or more times. V usage is TRBV3-1 and J usage is TRBJ1-4; D is possibly TRBD1 (5 bases). This CDR3 region has 14 residues. The V end was cut by 7 bases, the J end by 0 bases, with 9 bases between. Germline V lookup: CDR1 LGHDT, CDR2 YNNKEL (reference sequence). DNA of the CDR3: TGTGCCAGCACCCAGGGACCAACTAATGAAAAACTGTTTTTT. Encoded protein: CASTQGPTNEKLFF.

V and J are TRBV19 and TRBJ1-2; 10 bases agree with TRBD1. This CDR3 has 13 amino acids. In germline, CDR1 is LNHDA, CDR2 SQIVND (reference sequence). Trimming cost V 7 bases and J 6 bases; bases outside gene matches: 5. CDR3 sequence (DNA): TGTGCCAGTACCCGACAGGGGGCGAATGGCTACACCTTC. Translated, it gives CASTRQGANGYTF.

The chain combines TRBV13 with TRBJ2-1, with D perhaps being TRBD1 or TRBD2 (5 bases each). Trimming left V 1 base short and J 2 bases short, with 9 bases between. Germline assignment: CDR1 PRHDT and CDR2 FYEKMQ (reference sequence). This CDR3 comprises 15 residues. CDR3 sequence (DNA): TGTGCCAGCAGCTTAGCCGGGGCTCCCTACAATGAGCAGTTCTTC. This encodes CASSLAGAPYNEQFF.

This clonotype was seen at least ten times. The chain uses TRBV2 and TRBJ1-5; D remains ambiguous. CDR1 and CDR2 (germline): SNHLY, FYNNEI. The V end lost 7 bases, the J end lost 4 bases, and 11 bases lay between the germline ends. There are 13 residues in the CDR3. CDR3 sequence (DNA): TGTGCCAGCAAGGGCAGATTAAATCAGCCCCAGCATTTT. Its translation is CASKGRLNQPQHF.

V gene TRBV28 combines with J gene TRBJ2-1, with 7 bases that match TRBD2. The CDR3 loop spans 15 amino acids. Trimming cost V 8 bases and J 9 bases; bases outside gene matches: 16. Germline CDR1 is MDHEN and CDR2 is SYDVKM. The CDR3 spells CASGWTRNRGSEQFF. As DNA, the CDR3 is TGTGCCAGCGGATGGACTAGGAATAGGGGATCTGAGCAGTTCTTC.

This clonotype was picked up many times. The chain has TRBV7-9 and TRBJ1-1; D unresolved. Trimming stripped 5 bases from V and 1 base from J, with 14 bases between. CDR1 is SEHNR and CDR2 is FQNEAQ in the germline V gene (reference sequence). The CDR3 is 15 amino acids. This chain's CDR3 is CASSRMGRRNTEAFF. CDR3 in DNA: TGTGCCAGCAGCCGTATGGGCAGGAGGAACACTGAAGCTTTCTTT. Looking up the rest from reference TRBV7-9 and TRBJ1-1 gives the full variable domain: DTGVSQNPRHKITKRGQNVTFRCDPISEHNRLYWYRQTLGQGPEFLTYFQNEAQLEKSRLLSDRFSAERPKGSFSTLEIQRTEQGDSAMYLCASSRMGRRNTEAFFGQGTRLTVV.

V and J are TRBV5-1 and TRBJ1-6, with unresolved D. This CDR3 region has 13 residues. Germline CDR1 SGHRS, CDR2 YFSETQ. The V end lost 3 bases, the J end lost 7 bases, and 8 bases lay between the germline ends. As DNA, the CDR3 is TGCGCCAGCAGCTCCGAAGAAAATTCACCCCTCCACTTT. Translating gives CASSSEENSPLHF.

The rearrangement joins TRBV4-1 to TRBJ2-1, with D hard to call. In germline, CDR1 is MGHRA, CDR2 YSYEKL. The CDR3 has 14 amino acids. Trimming left V 0 bases short and J 6 bases short, with 9 bases between. The CDR3, as DNA: TGCGCCAGCAGCCAAGATCAGCAGTCCAATGAGCAGTTCTTC. Encoded protein: CASSQDQQSNEQFF.

This clonotype turned up a few times. This chain joins TRBV30 and TRBJ2-7; tentative D call: TRBD1 (6 bases). Germline CDR1 reads GTSNPN; CDR2 reads SVGIG (reference sequence). The CDR3 covers 13 residues. Trimming took off 3 bases at V and 5 bases at J, with 14 bases between the two ends. Here the CDR3 DNA reads TGTGCCTGGAGCCTAGGACAGCCTAACGAGCAGTACTTC. It codes for CAWSLGQPNEQYF.

This clonotype was counted many times. The CDR3 sequence is CASSPGTAHEKLFF. CDR3 bases: TGTGCCAGCAGTCCCGGGACAGCCCATGAAAAACTGTTTTTT. The chain recombines TRBV28 with TRBJ1-4; 7 bases map to TRBD1. The V gene end was trimmed by 5 bases and the J gene end by 6 bases; junction bases not matched to a gene: 6. CDR1 and CDR2 (germline): MDHEN, SYDVKM. This CDR3 is 14 amino acids long.

The sample holds a few counts of this clonotype. The chain uses TRBV6-2 or TRBV6-3 and TRBJ1-2; D is undetermined. Between the trimmed V and J ends, which lost 2 bases and 7 bases, there was a span of 11 bases. The CDR3 runs to 13 residues. In germline, CDR1 is MNHEY, CDR2 SVGEGT. The CDR3 spells CASSYGRRGGYTF. The CDR3 DNA follows: TGTGCCAGCAGTTACGGTCGTCGGGGTGGCTACACCTTC.

The table lists this clonotype with many counts. This chain's CDR3 is CASSPDNDGFYGYTF. In nucleotides, the CDR3 is TGTGCCAGCAGTCCCGACAACGACGGATTCTATGGCTACACCTTC. This chain joins TRBV2 and TRBJ1-2; D remains ambiguous. CDR1 SNHLY and CDR2 FYNNEI come from the germline V gene. This CDR3 has 15 residues. Trimming stripped 5 bases from V and 4 bases from J, with 17 bases between.

About this clonotype itself: A much larger clone sits a single nucleotide away, making a read error possible. The chain joins TRBV19 to TRBJ2-7; D unresolved. Germline CDR1 reads LNHDA; CDR2 reads SQIVND (reference sequence). There are 14 residues in the CDR3. V lost 4 bases to trimming and J lost 5 bases, with 15 bases between them. This CDR3 is CASSTGRTAHEQYF. The CDR3 DNA sequence: TGTGCCAGTAGTACTGGGCGGACCGCCCACGAGCAGTACTTC.